One sample yielded the 15 T cell receptor beta chains listed below, sequenced in a study of PD-L1 blockade in urothelial cancer. Described time point: pretreatment peripheral blood. The table came from immunoSEQ multiplex PCR; TCRdb's copy has only in-frame clones and leaves some out. The sample has tens of thousands of clones, 84% seen once. Here the sequenced sample was PBMCs, taken around atezolizumab (anti-PD-L1) treatment. Receptors were obtained from a woman in her 70s with urothelial cancer.

The genes are TRBV4-2 and TRBJ1-4; tentatively, D is TRBD1 (6 bases). There are 18 residues in the CDR3. V was clipped by 0 bases and J by 7 bases, with 21 bases between them. CDR1 is LGHNA, CDR2 YNFKEQ, per germline. CDR3 nucleotide sequence: TGTGCCAGCAGCCAAGATAGAATAGAGGACAGCCGGGGTGAAAAACTGTTTTTT. It specifies CASSQDRIEDSRGEKLFF.

The V and J genes are TRBV7-8 and TRBJ2-1; TRBD1 aligns across 8 bases. In germline, CDR1 is SGHVS, CDR2 FQNEAQ. The CDR3 is 15 residues long. J lost 2 bases, V lost 7 bases, and 7 bases had no gene match. The CDR3 region is CASNPGQGPYNEQFF. The DNA for the CDR3 is TGTGCCAGCAACCCCGGACAGGGCCCCTACAATGAGCAGTTCTTC.

The V gene is TRBV30, the J gene TRBJ2-5; D is possibly TRBD2 (5 bases). Trimming pared 0 bases from V and 3 bases from J, leaving 11 bases between. CDR1 is GTSNPN, CDR2 SVGIG, per germline (reference sequence). The CDR3 has 14 amino acids. The CDR3 spells CAWSVPLAEETQYF. The CDR3 coding sequence is TGTGCCTGGAGTGTACCTCTAGCTGAAGAGACCCAGTACTTC.

This clone showed up just a few times. The rearrangement links TRBV5-6 to TRBJ2-5, with D possibly being TRBD2 (6 bases). The CDR3 has 13 amino acids. The ends were cut back, 3 bases at V and 5 bases at J, with 11 bases in the middle. CDR1 and CDR2 (germline): SGHDT, YYEEEE. In DNA, the CDR3 is TGTGCCAGCAGCTGGGGACGGGGGGAGACCCAGTACTTC. Translating gives CASSWGRGETQYF.

The rearrangement uses TRBV7-2 and TRBJ2-1; TRBD2 agrees at 8 bases. Germline V gives CDR1 SGHTA, CDR2 FQGNSA. CDR3 length equals 15 residues. The V gene end was trimmed by 1 base and the J gene end by 4 bases; junction bases not matched to a gene: 3. Here the CDR3 reads CASSLGTSRYNEQFF. The CDR3 bases are TGTGCCAGCAGCTTAGGGACTAGCAGGTACAATGAGCAGTTCTTC.

V usage is TRBV5-6 and J usage is TRBJ2-3; weak D call: TRBD2 (6 bases). With 3 bases removed from V and 8 bases from J, the gap between germline ends came to 22 bases. Germline-derived CDR1 and CDR2 are SGHDT and YYEEEE. The CDR3 runs 16 residues. DNA for the CDR3: TGTGCCAGCAGCTGGGTGTACGGAGGGGACGGAGCTACGCAGTATTTT. Its protein is CASSWVYGGDGATQYF. Based on the CDR3 plus reference TRBV5-6 and TRBJ2-3, the full variable domain is DAGVTQSPTHLIKTRGQQVTLRCSPKSGHDTVSWYQQALGQGPQFIFQYYEEEERQRGNFPDRFSGHQFPNYSSELNVNALLLGDSALYLCASSWVYGGDGATQYFGPGTRLTVL.

V is TRBV7-8 and J is TRBJ2-5; weak D call: TRBD2 (5 bases). V shed 4 bases and J shed 5 bases, with 14 bases lying between them. Germline values: CDR1 SGHVS, CDR2 FQNEAQ. The CDR3 sequence is 14 residues long. The CDR3 sequence is CASSSNRQRETQYF. The CDR3, as DNA: TGTGCCAGCAGCTCCAACCGGCAGCGGGAGACCCAGTACTTC.

The genes are TRBV10-1 and TRBJ1-6, with D unresolved. Germline V CDR1 and CDR2: WNHNN, SYGVQD (reference sequence). There are 14 residues in the CDR3. V was trimmed by 6 bases and J by 7 bases, leaving 13 bases between them. This CDR3 reads CASSPSGENSPLHF. CDR3 DNA: TGCGCCAGCAGCCCGAGCGGTGAGAATTCACCCCTCCACTTT.

The chain uses TRBV29-1 and TRBJ2-1; weak D call: TRBD2 (6 bases). The CDR3 length is 13 residues. The ends were cut back, 4 bases at V and 3 bases at J, with 10 bases in the middle. CDR1 and CDR2 (germline): SQVTM, ANQGSEA. CDR3 sequence: CSVGTSFYNEQFF. Here the CDR3 DNA reads TGCAGCGTTGGAACTAGCTTCTACAATGAGCAGTTCTTC.

This rearrangement joins TRBV11-2 to TRBJ2-5, with 7 bases matching TRBD2. The CDR3 sequence is 16 residues long. Trimming removed 5 bases from V and 1 base from J; junction bases left unmatched: 10. Germline V gives CDR1 SGHAT, CDR2 FQNNGV. The CDR3 DNA is TGTGCCAGCAGCGACCGGACTAGTAGGGTCCAAGAGACCCAGTACTTC. Translating gives CASSDRTSRVQETQYF.

The chain combines TRBV9 with TRBJ2-3; D unclear. Trimming cost V 4 bases and J 5 bases, with 11 bases left between them. This CDR3 comprises 13 residues. The germline gives CDR1 SGDLS, CDR2 YYNGEE. This chain's CDR3 is CASSHKAGDTQYF. The CDR3 nucleotides read TGTGCCAGCAGCCACAAAGCAGGAGATACGCAGTATTTT.

CDR3 DNA sequence: TGTGCCAGCAGCTTAGCTAGACAGACGTACCAAGAGACCCAGTACTTC. It yields the protein CASSLARQTYQETQYF. The V and J genes are TRBV7-9 and TRBJ2-5, with D possibly TRBD1 on 5 matching bases. Between the trimmed V and J ends, which lost 0 bases and 0 bases, there was a span of 11 bases. From germline, CDR1 is SEHNR and CDR2 FQNEAQ (reference sequence). The CDR3 is 16 amino acids.

This CDR3 is CASSRSTVADTQYF. The CDR3 bases are TGCGCCAGCAGCCGTTCGACAGTTGCAGATACGCAGTATTTT. The chain uses TRBV4-1 and TRBJ2-3; possible D gene TRBD1, 5 bases. CDR3 length: 14 amino acids. Germline V lookup: CDR1 MGHRA, CDR2 YSYEKL. V was pared by 4 bases and J by 4 bases, with 12 bases between.

The rearrangement links TRBV18 to TRBJ1-5; D gene ambiguous. Germline assignment: CDR1 KGHSH and CDR2 LQKENI. Trimming took 3 bases from V and 0 from J, leaving 6 bases between them. The CDR3 is 14 residues long. This CDR3 is CASSPSYSNQPQHF. The CDR3 DNA follows: TGTGCCAGCTCACCGAGTTATAGCAATCAGCCCCAGCATTTT.

This sequence joins TRBV27 and TRBJ1-6, with TRBD1 matching over 10 bases. The V segment lost 6 bases and the J segment 9 bases; nucleotides outside the gene matches: 5. This CDR3 contains 14 residues. Germline lookup yields CDR1 MNHEY and CDR2 SMNVEV (reference sequence). The CDR3 DNA is TGTGCCAGCAGGACAGGGGGCGAAGGTTCACCCCTCCACTTT. This gives the protein CASRTGGEGSPLHF.